This T cell receptor beta chain was documented in a study of blood T cell repertoires in COVID-19. Study-level background: The United States, Italy and Spain supplied acute and convalescent COVID-19 samples. From T cells, B-cell-depleted T cells, or PBMCs came the material, which was cDNA or gDNA.

The ends were cut back, 0 bases at V and 8 bases at J, with 14 bases in the middle. In germline, CDR1 is SGHRS, CDR2 YFSETQ. The CDR3 loop spans 14 amino acids. In the original analysis: How many nucleated cells were present was estimated from reference gene primer amplification. Sequencing used immunoSEQ multiplex PCR; TCRdb keeps in-frame clones, though not all of them. V, J and clone size are taken as reported in that table, and D and trimming were inferred from the DNA itself. The sample carries about 170,000 clones, approximately 86% recorded once. The chain carries TRBV5-1 and TRBJ1-2; D is ambiguous. Sequencing used peripheral blood. This TCR was recovered from a man between 50 and 59 years old with active or convalescent COVID-19. The CDR3 is CASSLEVGGRGYTF. The CDR3 coding sequence is TGCGCCAGCAGCTTGGAAGTGGGAGGTCGAGGCTACACCTTC.